This T cell receptor beta chain came from a study of beta chain features in type 1 diabetes. Overall study results and limits: Significant though moderate, a shortening of TCRB CDR3s appeared in all four CD4+ subsets of Type 1 diabetes patients. A possible short-template PCR bias applies equally to patients and controls.

This clone appeared a few times. Its specificity is unknown. The CDR3 consists of 14 residues. Germline V gene lookup returns CDR1 SEHNR and CDR2 FQNEAQ (reference sequence). The V gene lost 6 bases and the J gene lost 4 bases, with 15 bases spanning the gap. Reverse transcribing all isolated RNA meant expressed TCRB transcripts were sequenced. Method: immunoSEQ multiplex PCR; TCRdb's copy keeps in-frame clones and lacks some. The table shows 110,000 to 150,000 clones, with around a tenth occurring only once. The J gene is TRBJ1-1, the V gene TRBV7-9; no definite D call. Sequenced sample: central memory CD4+ T cells from blood. This clonotype was obtained from a woman aged 40-49 years in good health. The CDR3 sequence: CASSQKPPGTEAFF. The CDR3 DNA is TGTGCCAGCAGTCAAAAACCCCCCGGCACTGAAGCTTTCTTT.